These T cell receptor beta chains were read from a single sample in a study of blood T cell repertoires in COVID-19. Assay: immunoSEQ multiplex PCR; the TCRdb copy retains only in-frame clones and omits some. This sample yields roughly 150,000 clones, of which less than 90% are seen a single time; 3.5% to 4% belongs to the top ten. Sequencing was done on a sample of peripheral blood. Receptor source: an older woman with acute or convalescent COVID-19. CDR3s include the opening cysteine and the closing phenylalanine or tryptophan. The order of the fields is V gene, J gene, clone size, D gene, CDR3 DNA, CDR3 protein. The D gene is left open where the match is weak. Expanded clones get a size class; other rows say once, few or many, or leave the size out.

V: TRBV28
J: TRBJ1-1
size: NA
D: NA
DNA: TGTGCCAGCAGGGTAGGGGGTACGGGCACTGAAGCTTTCTTT
CDR3: CASRVGGTGTEAFF

V: TRBV27
J: TRBJ2-5
size: NA
D: TRBD2
DNA: TGTGCCAGCAGCCGTTGGGGGGGTGCAGAGACCCAGTACTTC
CDR3: CASSRWGGAETQYF

V: TRBV7-8
J: TRBJ2-1
size: NA
D: NA
DNA: TGTGCCAGCAGCCCTGGACTGACACGAACCACCTACAATGAGCAGTTCTTC
CDR3: CASSPGLTRTTYNEQFF

V: TRBV30
J: TRBJ2-1
size: NA
D: TRBD1
DNA: TGTGCCAGTTCCGGGACAGGGATATCATATGAGCAGTTCTTC
CDR3: CASSGTGISYEQFF

V: TRBV6-5
J: TRBJ1-4
size: once
D: NA
DNA: TGTGCCAGCAGTCGCCGGGAAAATGAAAAACTGTTTTTT
CDR3: CASSRRENEKLFF

V: TRBV19
J: TRBJ2-1
size: few
D: TRBD2
DNA: TGTGCCAGTAGTATGGTGGACGGGAGGACCTCACATGAGCAGTTCTTC
CDR3: CASSMVDGRTSHEQFF

V: TRBV5-5
J: TRBJ2-7
size: NA
D: NA
DNA: TGTGCCAGCAGCTCCCCGCAGGGCTACGAGCAGTACTTC
CDR3: CASSSPQGYEQYF

V: TRBV6-5
J: TRBJ1-5
size: NA
D: TRBD1
DNA: TGTGCCAGCAGACGCGGACAGGGCAATCAGCCCCAGCATTTT
CDR3: CASRRGQGNQPQHF

V: TRBV5-1
J: TRBJ1-2
size: NA
D: TRBD1
DNA: TGCGCCAGCAGCCTAGGACAGGTTGAAGTAATAGGCTACACCTTC
CDR3: CASSLGQVEVIGYTF

V: TRBV5-1
J: TRBJ1-2
size: NA
D: TRBD1
DNA: TGCGCCAGCAGCTTGGCCTTGGGCAGGGGGCAAGGGAATGGCTACACCTTC
CDR3: CASSLALGRGQGNGYTF

V: TRBV7-9
J: TRBJ1-5
size: NA
D: NA
DNA: TGTGCCAGCAGCTTAGGTCCCAGTAATCAGCCCCAGCATTTT
CDR3: CASSLGPSNQPQHF

V: TRBV25-1
J: TRBJ1-4
size: NA
D: NA
DNA: TGTGCCAGCAGTGAAGGCAGGGTCTGGAATGAAAAACTGTTTTTT
CDR3: CASSEGRVWNEKLFF

V: TRBV28
J: TRBJ1-5
size: NA
D: NA
DNA: TGTGCCAGCAGTTTAAGGGGCCGTCAGCCCCAGCATTTT
CDR3: CASSLRGRQPQHF

V: TRBV18
J: TRBJ1-2
size: NA
D: NA
DNA: TGTGCCAGCTCACCGAAGGGTGACGCGGGACCCTTC
CDR3: CASSPKGDAGPF

V: TRBV7-9
J: TRBJ2-7
size: once
D: NA
DNA: TGTGCCAGCAGCTTAGTAGGTTCAGGGACCTACGAGCAGTACTTC
CDR3: CASSLVGSGTYEQYF

V: TRBV24-1
J: TRBJ2-1
size: NA
D: TRBD1
DNA: TGTGCCACCAGTGACGGGGGACAGGGAGCGACCTTTAGCTCCTACAATGAGCAGTTCTTC
CDR3: CATSDGGQGATFSSYNEQFF

V: TRBV18
J: TRBJ1-2
size: NA
D: TRBD1
DNA: TGTGCCAGCTCACCCGGGACAGACCTCTATGGCTACACCTTC
CDR3: CASSPGTDLYGYTF

V: TRBV7-9
J: TRBJ1-2
size: NA
D: NA
DNA: TGTGCCAGCAGCCCTGGACAAAATAACTATGGCTACACCTTC
CDR3: CASSPGQNNYGYTF

V: TRBV6-5
J: TRBJ1-6
size: few
D: TRBD1
DNA: TGTGCCAGCCGCACGGGACAGGGGGCGGGTTCACCCCTCCACTTT
CDR3: CASRTGQGAGSPLHF

V: TRBV7-8
J: TRBJ1-6
size: few
D: TRBD1
DNA: TGTGCCAGCAGCTTAGTCGGGACAGGGGGAACGACTACTAATTCACCCCTCCACTTT
CDR3: CASSLVGTGGTTTNSPLHF

V: TRBV4-2
J: TRBJ2-7
size: NA
D: NA
DNA: TGTGCCAGCAGCCGGGAGGTTGCGGGGGCCACCGACTACGAGCAGTACTTC
CDR3: CASSREVAGATDYEQYF

V: TRBV3-1/TRBV3-2
J: TRBJ1-4
size: NA
D: NA
DNA: TGTGCCAGCAGCCAAGTTACGCCCGGGGGTGGGGAAAAACTGTTTTTT
CDR3: CASSQVTPGGGEKLFF

V: TRBV11-2
J: TRBJ1-5
size: NA
D: NA
DNA: TGTGCCAGCAGCTTAGGGGCCAGCCGCGATCAGCCCCAGCATTTT
CDR3: CASSLGASRDQPQHF

V: TRBV27
J: TRBJ1-1
size: NA
D: TRBD1
DNA: TGTGCCAGCAGTTCCTTGACAGGGTTCACTGAAGCTTTCTTT
CDR3: CASSSLTGFTEAFF

V: TRBV5-5
J: TRBJ2-7
size: NA
D: TRBD1
DNA: TGTGCCAGCAGCTTGCCAGGGGGCGGAATTTACGAGCAGTACTTC
CDR3: CASSLPGGGIYEQYF

V: TRBV19
J: TRBJ1-6
size: NA
D: TRBD1
DNA: TGTGCCAGTAGTTCGGACAGGGAAAATTCACCCCTCCACTTT
CDR3: CASSSDRENSPLHF

V: TRBV28
J: TRBJ2-2
size: NA
D: TRBD2
DNA: TGTGCCAGCAGTTTGCCCCTAGCGGTTGCCGGGGAGCTGTTTTTT
CDR3: CASSLPLAVAGELFF

V: TRBV6-5
J: TRBJ2-1
size: NA
D: NA
DNA: TGTGCCAGCAGCAGGGGGGTATCCTCCTACAATGAGCAGTTCTTC
CDR3: CASSRGVSSYNEQFF

V: TRBV28
J: TRBJ1-3
size: NA
D: NA
DNA: TGTGCCAGCAGTTTCGTCAGATCCTCTGGAAACACCATATATTTT
CDR3: CASSFVRSSGNTIYF

V: TRBV7-2
J: TRBJ2-5
size: NA
D: TRBD2
DNA: TGTGCCAGCAGCTTAGGACCGCTAGCGGGATGGGGGACCCAGTACTTC
CDR3: CASSLGPLAGWGTQYF

V: TRBV5-6
J: TRBJ2-5
size: NA
D: NA
DNA: TGTGCCAGCAGCCATAGATCCCGAGAGACCCAGTACTTC
CDR3: CASSHRSRETQYF

V: TRBV4-1
J: TRBJ2-2
size: NA
D: NA
DNA: TGCGCCAGCGGACAAGGACTGATACAGGGCCCCGGGGAGCTGTTTTTT
CDR3: CASGQGLIQGPGELFF

V: TRBV5-5
J: TRBJ2-7
size: NA
D: TRBD2
DNA: TGTGCCAGCAGCAGGGGCGGAGGCGGGAGCGGCTACGAGCAGTACTTC
CDR3: CASSRGGGGSGYEQYF

V: TRBV20-1
J: TRBJ1-4
size: NA
D: NA
DNA: TGCAGTGCTAGTTCAGGGAATGAAAAACTGTTTTTT
CDR3: CSASSGNEKLFF

V: TRBV19
J: TRBJ2-7
size: NA
D: NA
DNA: TGTGCCAGTAGTTCCCTAGACAGTACACTCTTCTACGAGCAGTACTTC
CDR3: CASSSLDSTLFYEQYF

V: TRBV20-1
J: TRBJ2-5
size: NA
D: NA
DNA: TGCAGTGCTGAGCGAGGCGAGACCCAGTACTTC
CDR3: CSAERGETQYF

V: TRBV2
J: TRBJ1-6
size: NA
D: TRBD1
DNA: TGTGCCAGCTCGACAGGGGGTACCTATAATTCACCCCTCCACTTT
CDR3: CASSTGGTYNSPLHF

V: TRBV27
J: TRBJ2-1
size: NA
D: TRBD2
DNA: TGTGCCAGCATGATGCGACTAGCGGGGAACAATGAGCAGTTCTTC
CDR3: CASMMRLAGNNEQFF

V: TRBV10-3
J: TRBJ1-2
size: NA
D: NA
DNA: TGTGCCATCAGTGCTCGGCAGGCTAACTATGGCTACACCTTC
CDR3: CAISARQANYGYTF

V: TRBV5-4
J: TRBJ2-5
size: NA
D: TRBD2
DNA: TGTGCCAGCAGCAAAACTAGCGGGGGGGCCGAGACCCAGTACTTC
CDR3: CASSKTSGGAETQYF